The text below deals with one TCR beta chain. What it binds is not known. This sample was included in a study of identical twins. Study observations and caveats: Within cord blood, abundant beta clonotypes carried fewer insertions, but memory repertoires showed no such trend.

One entry per CDR3 protein results from TCRdb running MiXCR on the 5' RACE reads. The repertoire consists of 600,000 to 700,000 distinct CDR3 sequences, with about 20% occurring once and the leading ten covering 4.3%. This CDR3 is 18 amino acids long. The germline CDR1 and CDR2 sequences are SGHRS and YFSETQ. V lost 4 bases and J lost 2; bases outside the gene matches: 11. Another study also made use of these data, one on T cells expressing NK-cell markers. Turning to that study: In roughly 6 donors, dominant CD3+CD56+NKG2C+ clones formed about 1.0-8% of CD8+ cells.

The rearrangement links TRBV5-1 to TRBJ2-5; 13 bases fit TRBD2. Input material: PBMCs. The clonotype comes from a young woman in good health. CDR3 nucleotide sequence: TGCGCCAGCAGCCTACCGGGACTAGCGGGGAACGCTCAAGAGACCCAGTACTTC. This gives the protein CASSLPGLAGNAQETQYF. The full variable domain, in which reference TRBV5-1 and TRBJ2-5 provide the parts outside the CDR3, is KAGVTQTPRYLIKTRGQQVTLSCSPISGHRSVSWYQQTPGQGLQFLFEYFSETQRNKGNFPGRFSGRQFSNSRSEMNVSTLELGDSALYLCASSLPGLAGNAQETQYFGPGTRLLVL.